These T cell receptor beta chains were read from a single sample in a study of blood T cell repertoires in COVID-19. TCRdb keeps only in-frame clones here, not all; method: immunoSEQ multiplex PCR. Altogether 30,000 to 35,000 clones are present, about 74% being singletons, with the ten largest covering 16%. The sample was peripheral blood. The receptor source for this set is a human donor in a cohort sampled during active COVID-19. Both conserved end residues are part of each CDR3. The order of the fields is J gene, V gene, CDR3 protein.

>TRBJ1-4|TRBV5-5
CASSPRDQEKLFF
>TRBJ2-2|TRBV27
CASSFWTGVAGELFF
>TRBJ1-4|TRBV6-5
CASSIDPGNEKLFF
>TRBJ2-5|TRBV7-9
CASSLVAGGPETQYF
>TRBJ2-1|TRBV7-6
CASSLGLGRYNEQFF
>TRBJ1-6|TRBV7-9
CASSFLTGARYNSPLHF
>TRBJ1-4|TRBV5-1
CASSLAHGGSNEKLFF
>TRBJ1-2|TRBV5-1
CASSLEGARGYTF
>TRBJ1-5|TRBV6-1
CASSDGMSNQPQHF
>TRBJ1-1|TRBV6-5
CASSSQIEAFF
>TRBJ2-7|TRBV6-6
CASQPDTIYEQYF
>TRBJ2-6|TRBV20-1
CSASSEGSGANVLTF
>TRBJ2-7|TRBV5-5
CASSGGVGGYYEQYF
>TRBJ2-5|TRBV30
CAWGSGTASETQYF
>TRBJ1-2|TRBV4-1
CASSQTGGRANYGYTF
>TRBJ1-2|TRBV9
CASSGGQGANYGYTF
>TRBJ1-2|TRBV6-2/TRBV6-3
CASSYSILQGGYTF
>TRBJ1-2|TRBV19
CASNQDRVTGYTF
>TRBJ1-5|TRBV7-9
CASSREGTVNQPQHF
>TRBJ2-1|TRBV13
CASSLEGRRGNEQFF
>TRBJ2-7|TRBV13
CASSLKPGQGYEQYF